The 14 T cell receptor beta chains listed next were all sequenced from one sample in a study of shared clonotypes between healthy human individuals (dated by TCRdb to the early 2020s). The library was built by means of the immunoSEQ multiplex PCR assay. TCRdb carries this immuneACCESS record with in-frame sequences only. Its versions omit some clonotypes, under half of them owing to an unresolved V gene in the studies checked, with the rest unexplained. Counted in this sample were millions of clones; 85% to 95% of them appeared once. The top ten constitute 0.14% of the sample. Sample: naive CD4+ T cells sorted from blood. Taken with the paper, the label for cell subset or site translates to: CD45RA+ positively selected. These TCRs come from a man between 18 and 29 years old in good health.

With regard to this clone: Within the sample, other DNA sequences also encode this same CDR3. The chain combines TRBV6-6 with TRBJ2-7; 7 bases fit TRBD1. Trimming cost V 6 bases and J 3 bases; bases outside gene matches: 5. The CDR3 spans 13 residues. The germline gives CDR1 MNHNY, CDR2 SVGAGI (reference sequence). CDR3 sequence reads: CASRRTGGYEQYF. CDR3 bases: TGTGCCAGCAGGAGGACAGGCGGCTACGAGCAGTACTTC.

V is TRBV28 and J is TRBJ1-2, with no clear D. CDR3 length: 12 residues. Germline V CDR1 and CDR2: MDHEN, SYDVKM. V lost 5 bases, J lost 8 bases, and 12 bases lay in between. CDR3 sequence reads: CASSPVQLGYTF. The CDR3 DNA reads TGTGCCAGCAGTCCCGTCCAGCTGGGCTACACCTTC.

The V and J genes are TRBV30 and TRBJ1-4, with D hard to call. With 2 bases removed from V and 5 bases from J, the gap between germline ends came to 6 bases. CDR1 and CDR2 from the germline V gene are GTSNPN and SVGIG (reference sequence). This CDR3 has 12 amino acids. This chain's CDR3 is CAWSLGNEKLFF. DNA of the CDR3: TGTGCCTGGAGTTTGGGGAATGAAAAACTGTTTTTT.

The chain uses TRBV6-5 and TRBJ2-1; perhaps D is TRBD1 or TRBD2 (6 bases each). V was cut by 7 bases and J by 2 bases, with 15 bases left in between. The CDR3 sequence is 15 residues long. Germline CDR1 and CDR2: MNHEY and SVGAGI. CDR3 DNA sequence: TGTGCCAGCAATTCCCCTAGGGGGGCCTACAATGAGCAGTTCTTC. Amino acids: CASNSPRGAYNEQFF.

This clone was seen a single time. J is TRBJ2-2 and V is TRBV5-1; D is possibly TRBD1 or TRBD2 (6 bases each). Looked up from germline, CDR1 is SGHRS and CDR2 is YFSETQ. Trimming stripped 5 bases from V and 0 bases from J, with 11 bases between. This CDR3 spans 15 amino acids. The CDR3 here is CASSSGATNTGELFF. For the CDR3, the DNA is TGCGCCAGCAGTTCGGGGGCCACGAACACCGGGGAGCTGTTTTTT.

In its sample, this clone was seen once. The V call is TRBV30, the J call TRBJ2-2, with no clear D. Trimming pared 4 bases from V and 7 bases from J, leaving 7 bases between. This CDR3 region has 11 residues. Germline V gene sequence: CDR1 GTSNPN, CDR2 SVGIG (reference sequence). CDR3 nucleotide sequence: TGTGCCTGGAAAATCCTCGGGGAGCTGTTTTTT. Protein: CAWKILGELFF.

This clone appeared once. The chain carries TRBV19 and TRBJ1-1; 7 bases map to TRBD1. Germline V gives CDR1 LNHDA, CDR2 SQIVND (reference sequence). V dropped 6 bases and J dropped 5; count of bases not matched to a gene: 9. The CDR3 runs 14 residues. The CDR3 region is CASRETGILTEAFF. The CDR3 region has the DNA TGTGCCAGTAGAGAGACAGGGATTCTAACTGAAGCTTTCTTT.

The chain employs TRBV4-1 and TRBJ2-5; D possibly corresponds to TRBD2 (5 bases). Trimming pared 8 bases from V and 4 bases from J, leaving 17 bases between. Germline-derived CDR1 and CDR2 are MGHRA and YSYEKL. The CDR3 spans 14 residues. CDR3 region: CASSGEGPGETQYF. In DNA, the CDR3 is TGCGCCAGCTCTGGAGAGGGCCCAGGAGAGACCCAGTACTTC.

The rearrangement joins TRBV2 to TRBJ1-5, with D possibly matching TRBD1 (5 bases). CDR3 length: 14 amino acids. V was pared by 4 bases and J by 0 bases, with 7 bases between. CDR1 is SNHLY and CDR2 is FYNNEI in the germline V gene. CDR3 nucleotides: TGTGCCAGCAGTGGACAGAATAGCAATCAGCCCCAGCATTTT. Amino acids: CASSGQNSNQPQHF.

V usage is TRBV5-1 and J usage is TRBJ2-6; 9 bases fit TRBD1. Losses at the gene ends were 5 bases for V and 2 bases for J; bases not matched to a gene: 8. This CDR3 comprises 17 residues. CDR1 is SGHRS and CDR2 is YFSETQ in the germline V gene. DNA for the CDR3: TGCGCCAGCAGTTTAGTTGACAGGGGGGCTGGGGCCAACGTCCTGACTTTC. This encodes CASSLVDRGAGANVLTF.

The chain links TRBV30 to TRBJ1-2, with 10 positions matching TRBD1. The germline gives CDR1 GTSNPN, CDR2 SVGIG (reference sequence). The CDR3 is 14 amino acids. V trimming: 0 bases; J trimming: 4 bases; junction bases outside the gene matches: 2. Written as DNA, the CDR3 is TGTGCCTGGAGTGTAGGACAGGGGGTCTATGGCTACACCTTC. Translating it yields CAWSVGQGVYGYTF.

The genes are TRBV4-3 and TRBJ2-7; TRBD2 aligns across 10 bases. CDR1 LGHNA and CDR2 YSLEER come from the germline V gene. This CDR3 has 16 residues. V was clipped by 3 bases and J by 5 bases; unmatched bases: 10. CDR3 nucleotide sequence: TGCGCCAGCAGCCACCCACGAGCGGGAGGGCCCAACGAGCAGTACTTC. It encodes CASSHPRAGGPNEQYF.

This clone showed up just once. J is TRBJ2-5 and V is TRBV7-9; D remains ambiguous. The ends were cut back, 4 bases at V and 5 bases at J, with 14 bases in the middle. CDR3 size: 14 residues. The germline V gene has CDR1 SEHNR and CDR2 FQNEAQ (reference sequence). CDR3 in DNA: TGTGCCAGCAGCTCCAAGACCGCGGCGGAGACCCAGTACTTC. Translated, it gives CASSSKTAAETQYF. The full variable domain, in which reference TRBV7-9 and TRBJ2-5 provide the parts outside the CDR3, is DTGVSQNPRHKITKRGQNVTFRCDPISEHNRLYWYRQTLGQGPEFLTYFQNEAQLEKSRLLSDRFSAERPKGSFSTLEIQRTEQGDSAMYLCASSSKTAAETQYFGPGTRLLVL.

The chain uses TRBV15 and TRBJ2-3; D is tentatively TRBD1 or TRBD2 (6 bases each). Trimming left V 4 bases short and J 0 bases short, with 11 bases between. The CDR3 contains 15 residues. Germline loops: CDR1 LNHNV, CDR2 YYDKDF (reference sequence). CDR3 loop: CATSKGGTSTDTQYF. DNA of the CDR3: TGTGCCACCAGCAAGGGGGGCACTAGCACAGATACGCAGTATTTT.